The 21 T cell receptor beta chains below were found in one sample sequenced in a study of shared clonotypes between healthy human individuals (dated by TCRdb to 2018 to 2020). Libraries were constructed by the immunoSEQ multiplex PCR assay. This is the immuneACCESS table as TCRdb keeps it, with only in-frame sequences that have V and J called. A part of the clones is gone; compared with another copy, unresolved V genes explain less than half, and the rest is unexplained. For this sample the table gives roughly 2 million clones, of which approximately 94% were detected only once. 0.9% to 1.4% of the sample rests with the top ten. CD8 naive samples were obtained by positive selection for CCR7 among CD45RO-negative cells, yielding a CD45RA+CCR7+ population from which TemRA cells were excluded. The sequencing sample was made of naive CD8+ T cells sorted from blood. Per the publication, the cell subset or site label means: CD45RA+CCR7+. All receptors derive from a man aged 18 to 29 in good health.

The chain combines TRBV13 with TRBJ2-1; TRBD2 matches 10 bases. V was clipped by 0 bases and J by 7 bases; unmatched bases: 9. CDR3 length equals 17 residues. CDR1 is PRHDT and CDR2 is FYEKMQ in the germline V gene (reference sequence). The CDR3 region has the DNA TGTGCCAGCAGCTTAGGCAGGCTAGCGGGAGTGGGGAATGAGCAGTTCTTC. This encodes CASSLGRLAGVGNEQFF.

The chain links TRBV5-1 to TRBJ2-5; 7 nucleotides agree with TRBD2. Per germline, CDR1 SGHRS and CDR2 YFSETQ. The length of the CDR3 is 14 residues. J lost 3 bases, V lost 3 bases, and 5 bases had no gene match. CDR3 sequence reads: CASSWRGTEETQYF. CDR3 coding DNA: TGCGCCAGCAGCTGGCGGGGGACTGAAGAGACCCAGTACTTC.

The rearrangement joins TRBV6-5 to TRBJ1-1, with TRBD1 as a possible D gene (6 bases). The CDR3 has 15 amino acids. V was trimmed by 8 bases and J by 3 bases, leaving 19 bases between them. In germline, CDR1 is MNHEY, CDR2 SVGAGI. The CDR3 sequence: CASSDGGALDTEAFF. In DNA, the CDR3 is TGTGCCAGCTCCGACGGGGGGGCGCTTGACACTGAAGCTTTCTTT.

This clone was seen once. The rearrangement uses TRBV13 and TRBJ2-7; 8 positions match TRBD2. CDR3 length equals 14 residues. The V gene's germline CDR1 is PRHDT and CDR2 FYEKMQ (reference sequence). V trimming: 5 bases; J trimming: 2 bases; junction bases outside the gene matches: 5. The DNA for the CDR3 is TGTGCCAGCAGCCGGGGACTAGTCCCCTACGAGCAGTACTTC. It encodes CASSRGLVPYEQYF.

The chain is built from TRBV19 and TRBJ1-2, with D perhaps TRBD1 (5 bases). The length of the CDR3 is 12 residues. Trimming took 4 bases from V and 5 from J, leaving 8 bases between them. The V gene's germline CDR1 is LNHDA and CDR2 SQIVND (reference sequence). In DNA form, the CDR3 reads TGTGCCAGTAGTACAGGGCCGTATGGCTACACCTTC. This translates into CASSTGPYGYTF. The whole variable domain, remainder taken from reference TRBV19 and TRBJ1-2, is DGGITQSPKYLFRKEGQNVTLSCEQNLNHDAMYWYRQDPGQGLRLIYYSQIVNDFQKGDIAEGYSVSREKKESFPLTVTSAQKNPTAFYLCASSTGPYGYTFGSGTRLTVV.

The chain carries TRBV7-6 and TRBJ2-3; D perhaps matches TRBD2 (6 bases). From germline, CDR1 is SGHVS and CDR2 FNYEAQ. This CDR3 spans 16 amino acids. The V and J ends lost 3 bases and 4 bases respectively, with 17 bases between them. The CDR3 sequence: CASSFFLAGRADTQYF. The CDR3 nucleotides read TGTGCCAGCAGCTTTTTTCTCGCGGGAAGGGCAGATACGCAGTATTTT. The whole variable domain, filled in from reference TRBV7-6 and TRBJ2-3, reads GAGVSQSPRYKVTKRGQDVALRCDPISGHVSLYWYRQALGQGPEFLTYFNYEAQQDKSGLPNDRFSAERPEGSISTLTIQRTEQRDSAMYRCASSFFLAGRADTQYFGPGTRLTVL.

This clone was found a few times. This sample includes further DNA sequences coding for the same CDR3. The chain combines TRBV11-2 with TRBJ2-1; D is uncertain. CDR1 SGHAT and CDR2 FQNNGV come from the germline V gene. This CDR3 is 12 amino acids long. Trimming stripped 1 base from V and 4 bases from J, with 2 bases between. The chain's CDR3 is CASSLGYNEQFF. The CDR3 DNA reads TGTGCCAGCAGCTTAGGGTACAATGAGCAGTTCTTC. The full variable domain, completed using reference TRBV11-2 and TRBJ2-1, is EAGVAQSPRYKIIEKRQSVAFWCNPISGHATLYWYQQILGQGPKLLIQFQNNGVVDDSQLPKDRFSAERLKGVDSTLKIQPAKLEDSAVYLCASSLGYNEQFFGPGTRLTVL.

The chain carries TRBV6-5 and TRBJ2-2, with a tentative D call TRBD2 (5 bases). Looked up from germline, CDR1 is MNHEY and CDR2 is SVGAGI. Deletions cut 7 bases from V and 8 bases from J, with 14 bases between. This CDR3 region has 13 residues. The CDR3 loop reads CASKGSLGGELFF. CDR3 DNA: TGTGCCAGCAAAGGGAGTTTGGGTGGGGAGCTGTTTTTT.

This clone showed up just a few times. This sequence joins TRBV7-9 and TRBJ1-5; no definite D call. CDR1 and CDR2 (germline): SEHNR, FQNEAQ (reference sequence). The V and J ends lost 5 bases and 3 bases respectively, with 8 bases between them. The CDR3 is 13 residues long. The CDR3 is CASSPGINQPQHF. The CDR3 region has the DNA TGTGCCAGCAGCCCCGGGATCAATCAGCCCCAGCATTTT.

V gene TRBV11-2 combines with J gene TRBJ2-7; tentatively, D is TRBD2 (5 bases). There are 15 residues in the CDR3. Trimming stripped 3 bases from V and 2 bases from J, with 14 bases between. CDR1 and CDR2 from the germline V gene are SGHAT and FQNNGV. CDR3 in amino acids: CASSFSPGDTYEQYF. The CDR3 nucleotides read TGTGCCAGCAGCTTTAGTCCCGGGGATACCTACGAGCAGTACTTC. The full variable domain, rest sourced from reference TRBV11-2 and TRBJ2-7, is EAGVAQSPRYKIIEKRQSVAFWCNPISGHATLYWYQQILGQGPKLLIQFQNNGVVDDSQLPKDRFSAERLKGVDSTLKIQPAKLEDSAVYLCASSFSPGDTYEQYFGPGTRLTVT.

The chain recombines TRBV28 with TRBJ2-5; D may be TRBD1 or TRBD2 (5 bases each). Per the germline V gene, CDR1 is MDHEN and CDR2 is SYDVKM. Trimming removed 7 bases at V and 1 base at J, with 16 bases between. The CDR3 loop spans 15 amino acids. The CDR3 reads CASTHGDPLQETQYF. CDR3 in DNA: TGTGCCAGCACCCATGGGGACCCACTCCAAGAGACCCAGTACTTC.

The gene calls are TRBV5-1 and TRBJ1-1; D not certain. The CDR3 spans 14 residues. V was trimmed by 1 base and J by 1 base, leaving 8 bases between them. Germline V CDR1 and CDR2: SGHRS, YFSETQ. The CDR3 is CASSLTPGNTEAFF. The CDR3 DNA reads as TGCGCCAGCAGCTTGACCCCCGGGAACACTGAAGCTTTCTTT.

The chain joins TRBV5-1 to TRBJ2-5; 7 bases match TRBD2. Trimming took 4 bases from V and 4 from J; bases not matched to a gene: 10. CDR1 and CDR2 (germline): SGHRS, YFSETQ. This CDR3 is 15 amino acids long. CDR3 DNA: TGCGCCAGCAGCCGTAGCCTTTCGGGAGGAGAGACCCAGTACTTC. Translation gives CASSRSLSGGETQYF.

This clone came up once. The chain combines TRBV13 with TRBJ2-3; 8 nucleotides line up with TRBD1. V shed 5 bases and J 1 base; nucleotides not matched to a gene: 5. CDR3 length equals 15 residues. Looked up from germline, CDR1 is PRHDT and CDR2 is FYEKMQ (reference sequence). The CDR3 sequence is CASSDWTGRTDTQYF. The CDR3 coding sequence is TGTGCCAGCAGCGACTGGACAGGGCGCACAGATACGCAGTATTTT.

The rearrangement uses TRBV4-1 and TRBJ1-5, with D possibly TRBD1 on 5 matching bases. CDR3 length equals 14 residues. The V gene's germline CDR1 is MGHRA and CDR2 YSYEKL. V shed 4 bases and J shed 4 bases, with 11 bases lying between them. The CDR3 loop reads CASSPGTENQPQHF. Here the CDR3 DNA reads TGCGCCAGCAGCCCCGGGACGGAGAATCAGCCCCAGCATTTT.

The V call is TRBV2, the J call TRBJ1-6; 8 nucleotides agree with TRBD1. The CDR3 has 17 amino acids. The germline CDR1 and CDR2 sequences are SNHLY and FYNNEI. After removal of 2 bases from V and 5 bases from J, the junction contained 8 bases not matched to a gene. Here the CDR3 reads CASSELRGRDHNSPLHF. CDR3 nucleotides: TGTGCCAGCAGTGAACTCAGGGGGCGAGACCATAATTCACCCCTCCACTTT.

The J gene is TRBJ2-7, the V gene TRBV30; D is unresolved. Germline loops: CDR1 GTSNPN, CDR2 SVGIG (reference sequence). The CDR3 is 13 residues long. Deletions cut 1 base from V and 1 base from J, with 8 bases between. CDR3 nucleotides: TGTGCCTGGAGTGCAGCTACATCCTACGAGCAGTACTTC. Its protein product is CAWSAATSYEQYF.

This clone has a single count. V gene TRBV9 combines with J gene TRBJ2-3, with D perhaps assigned TRBD1 or TRBD2 (5 bases each). There are 15 residues in the CDR3. CDR1 and CDR2 from the germline V gene are SGDLS and YYNGEE. Trimming pared 0 bases from V and 6 bases from J, leaving 14 bases between. CDR3: CASSVARGLGDTQYF. The CDR3 DNA is TGTGCCAGCAGCGTAGCTCGGGGCCTTGGGGATACGCAGTATTTT.

The chain couples TRBV6-1 to TRBJ2-7, with D perhaps being TRBD1 or TRBD2 (5 bases each). The CDR3 spans 15 residues. Trimming took 4 bases from V and 0 from J, leaving 13 bases between them. Looked up from germline, CDR1 is MNHNS and CDR2 is SASEGT. CDR3 in amino acids: CASSVTGASSYEQYF. CDR3 DNA: TGTGCCAGCAGTGTTACCGGGGCGAGCTCCTACGAGCAGTACTTC.

The chain couples TRBV9 to TRBJ2-1; D is possibly TRBD1 (5 bases). This CDR3 is 16 amino acids long. Trimming removed 0 bases from V and 3 bases from J, with 13 bases in between. Germline V gives CDR1 SGDLS, CDR2 YYNGEE. The DNA for the CDR3 is TGTGCCAGCAGCGTAGCTCTCGTCCAGGGCTACAATGAGCAGTTCTTC. Translating gives CASSVALVQGYNEQFF.

V usage is TRBV4-1 and J usage is TRBJ2-3, with a weak D call TRBD2 (6 bases). The CDR3 is made up of 16 amino acids. Trimming left V 3 bases short and J 3 bases short, with 16 bases between. Germline V gene sequence: CDR1 MGHRA, CDR2 YSYEKL. The CDR3 protein is CASSQVWAGSTDTQYF. In DNA form, the CDR3 reads TGCGCCAGCAGCCAGGTCTGGGCGGGGTCGACAGATACGCAGTATTTT.